This TCR beta chain stems from a study of blood T cell repertoires in COVID-19. About the study: Samples of COVID-19 (acute and convalescent) were obtained from the United States, Italy and Spain.

In germline, CDR1 is SGHRS, CDR2 YFSETQ. V was shortened by 0 bases and J by 7 bases, with 16 bases between the two germline ends. The CDR3 length is 15 residues. Authors' analysis steps: Amplifying reference gene primers gave estimates of nucleated cell counts. This table comes from immunoSEQ multiplex PCR, and its TCRdb copy is limited to in-frame clones, with some not included. V, J and clone size reflect that table, while D and trimming were determined from the DNA. The data contain 110,000 or so clones, roughly 87% of them singletons. Material for sequencing was peripheral blood. The V and J genes are TRBV5-1 and TRBJ1-1; the D is unclear. The receptor was derived from a human donor in a cohort sampled during active COVID-19. CDR3 amino acids: CASSLARTRGNEAFF. CDR3 coding DNA: TGCGCCAGCAGCTTGGCTCGTACACGGGGAAATGAAGCTTTCTTT.